Below, one T cell receptor (beta chain) is given with its context. Its antigen has not been determined. Base-call qualities are not available, and no considerably larger clone is one nucleotide away. This sample is part of a study of blood T cell repertoires in COVID-19 (dated by TCRdb to the early 2020s). Looking at the study overall: Samples covering the acute and convalescent phases of COVID-19 were provided by collaborators in the United States, Italy and Spain. The repertoires were released in a freely available public database intended as a resource for research on the immune response to SARS-CoV-2. HLA class I and class II types, where available, came from metadata supplied by the sample provider rather than from assay-based typing. Nearly every sample came with metadata listing a de-identified subject ID, COVID-19 status, age in years and sex. Subjects who had been exposed to COVID-19, were actively infected with it, or had recovered from it provided the deeply sampled blood TCRbeta repertoires that made up the dataset. Samples were obtained from the ongoing ImmuneRACE study (first 160 participants) and from 1,200 or so subjects provided by 6 global collaborators. The material from the prospective study consisted of cDNA or gDNA derived from T cells, B-cell-depleted T cells, or PBMCs.

What the authors observed across the whole study: How much clinical and demographic metadata was included differed by source and by participant, and the metadata was provided uncurated.

One collaborating source in Seattle enrolled patients during active infection and followed them longitudinally through the course of disease. Each collaborating institution followed its own protocols to collect whole blood in K2EDTA tubes. For TCRbeta analysis, collaborators shipped samples as frozen whole blood, isolated PBMCs, or DNA extracted from either of those sample types. There are 12 amino acids in the CDR3, from cysteine to phenylalanine inclusive. Only the CDR3 portion is preserved as DNA: 36 bases, with reading frame beginning at the first base. CDR1 GTSNPN and CDR2 SVGIG were looked up in the germline V gene (reference sequence). Trimming costs V 3 bases and J 5 bases, and their ends lie 11 bases apart. TCRbeta CDR3 regions were amplified from genomic DNA using the immunoSEQ Assay, a bias-controlled multiplex PCR. As for the original processing: Within the assay, amplification of reference gene primers was used to estimate how many nucleated cells each sample contained. Sequence reads were collapsed and filtered to measure the absolute abundance of every unique TCRbeta CDR3 rearrangement. For each sample, productive Simpson clonality was calculated as the square root of Simpson's diversity index across productive rearrangements. TCRdb carries this immuneACCESS record with in-frame sequences only. Its versions omit some clonotypes, under half of them owing to an unresolved V gene in the studies checked, with the rest unexplained. V and J calls and clone size are as listed in that table; D and trimming were resolved from the DNA. A total of 150,000 to 200,000 clones appear in this sample, 81% of them only once. Together, the top ten hold about 11% of the sample.

The chain joins TRBV30 to TRBJ2-7; TRBD2 is a weak D gene call, 6 bases matching. Sequences were obtained from peripheral blood. The receptor comes from a woman of 80 years or more with COVID-19, enrolled during active disease. The CDR3 reads CAWSGGLDEQYF. The bases read TGTGCCTGGAGCGGGGGATTGGACGAGCAGTACTTC.